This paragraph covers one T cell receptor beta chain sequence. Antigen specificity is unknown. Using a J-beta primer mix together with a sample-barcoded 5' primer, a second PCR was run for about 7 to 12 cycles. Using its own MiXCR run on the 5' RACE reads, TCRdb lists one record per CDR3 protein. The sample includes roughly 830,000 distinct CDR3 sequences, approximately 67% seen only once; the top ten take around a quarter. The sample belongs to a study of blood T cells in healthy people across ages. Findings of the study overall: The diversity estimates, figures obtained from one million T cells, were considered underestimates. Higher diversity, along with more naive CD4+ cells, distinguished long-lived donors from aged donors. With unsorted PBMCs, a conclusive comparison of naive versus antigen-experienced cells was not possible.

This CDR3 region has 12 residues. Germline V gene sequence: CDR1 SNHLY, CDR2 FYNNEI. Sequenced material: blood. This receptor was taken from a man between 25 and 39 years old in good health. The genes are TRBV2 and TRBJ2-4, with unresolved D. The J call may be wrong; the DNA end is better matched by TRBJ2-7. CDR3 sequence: CASRVDSYEQYF. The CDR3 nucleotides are TGTGCCAGCAGGGTCGACTCCTACGAGCAGTACTTC.